One sample yielded the 8 T cell receptor beta chains listed below, sequenced in a study of OX40 agonist ivuxolimab in advanced cancers. Measured with immunoSEQ multiplex PCR; TCRdb has only the in-frame clones, and not every one. The data show some 98,000 clones, over 75% seen once. The sample here was CD4+ or CD8+ T cells sorted from blood, taken in a trial of the OX40 agonist ivuxolimab. These receptor sequences come from an adult with an advanced solid tumor such as melanoma, head and neck, liver or kidney cancer.

The CDR3 nucleotides are TGTGCCAGCAGCTTCAGGGAGGAGACCCAGTACTTC. Amino acid sequence: CASSFREETQYF. The J gene is TRBJ2-5, the V gene TRBV5-4; the D call may be TRBD1 or TRBD2 (5 bases each). The CDR3 spans 12 residues. The V gene lost 2 bases and the J gene lost 5 bases, with 7 bases spanning the gap. The germline gives CDR1 SGHNT, CDR2 YYREEE (reference sequence).

This rearrangement joins TRBV11-1 to TRBJ2-1, with D tentatively TRBD1 (6 bases). The CDR3 contains 12 residues. Germline values: CDR1 SGHAT, CDR2 FQDESV (reference sequence). V was clipped by 5 bases and J by 7 bases, with 9 bases between them. The CDR3 coding sequence is TGTGCCAGCAGCCTACAGGGAAATGAGCAGTTCTTC. Amino acids: CASSLQGNEQFF.

This clone came up a few times. In DNA form, the CDR3 reads TGTGCCAGCAGCCTGGACAGCCAGGGGACCCAGTACTTC. The encoded protein is CASSLDSQGTQYF. The rearrangement links TRBV7-3 to TRBJ2-5, with a possible D match to TRBD1 (6 bases). The germline CDR1 and CDR2 sequences are SGHTA and FQGTGA. The CDR3 is made up of 13 amino acids. Trimming removed 5 bases from V and 7 bases from J, with 14 bases in between.

This clone turned up a few times. J is TRBJ2-2 and V is TRBV9; D unclear. Per germline, CDR1 SGDLS and CDR2 YYNGEE. This CDR3 contains 12 residues. V shed 4 bases and J shed 8 bases, with 9 bases lying between them. The CDR3 loop reads CASSPLEGELFF. DNA of the CDR3: TGTGCCAGCAGCCCCTTGGAGGGGGAGCTGTTTTTT.

This chain joins TRBV5-8 and TRBJ1-5; no clear D. Germline assignment: CDR1 SGHTS and CDR2 YDEGEE. CDR3 length: 14 residues. Between the trimmed V and J ends, which lost 3 bases and 1 base, there was a span of 8 bases. The CDR3 nucleotides are TGTGCCAGCAGCTCGTTCGGCAGCAATCAGCCCCAGCATTTT. As protein: CASSSFGSNQPQHF.

The CDR3 protein is CASRIQGVSYNEQFF. CDR3 DNA sequence: TGTGCCAGCAGGATACAGGGGGTATCCTACAATGAGCAGTTCTTC. V usage is TRBV6-5 and J usage is TRBJ2-1; 8 bases line up with TRBD1. Germline V gives CDR1 MNHEY, CDR2 SVGAGI. V lost 6 bases and J lost 1; bases outside the gene matches: 5. CDR3 length: 15 residues.

The chain couples TRBV9 to TRBJ2-2; D is undetermined. CDR3 size: 17 residues. Trimming cost V 3 bases and J 7 bases, with 22 bases left between them. Germline CDR1 SGDLS, CDR2 YYNGEE. CDR3 amino acids: CASSAFGAPELSGELFF. For the CDR3, the DNA is TGTGCCAGCAGCGCCTTCGGAGCGCCAGAACTGAGCGGGGAGCTGTTTTTT.

The chain links TRBV7-2 to TRBJ2-5; weak D call: TRBD1 (6 bases). Germline V gene lookup returns CDR1 SGHTA and CDR2 FQGNSA. The CDR3 length is 13 residues. The germline V and J ends were trimmed by 4 bases and 3 bases, with 9 bases remaining between them. The CDR3 is CASSYDRKETQYF. CDR3 bases: TGTGCCAGCAGCTATGACAGGAAAGAGACCCAGTACTTC.